This passage covers 11 T cell receptor beta chains from one sample sequenced in a study of shared T cell receptors in the human thymus. Measured with immunoSEQ multiplex PCR; TCRdb has only the in-frame clones, and not every one. The sample includes some 660,000 clones, 80% to 90% of them seen just once. These same data were also listed under a study on human thymus T cells.

The sample comprised thymocytes. The receptors were sampled from a boy in the first two years of life with a congenital heart defect.

As regards this clone: The junction departs from the called germline gene at one end, perhaps through a read error. The V gene is TRBV7-9, the J gene TRBJ2-7, with TRBD1 matching over 7 bases. Germline V gene data show CDR1 as SEHNR and CDR2 as FQNEAQ (reference sequence). The CDR3 is 16 residues long. Here the CDR3 reads CASSLPKPGQTYVQYF. The CDR3 DNA sequence: TGTGCCAGCAGCTTACCCAAACCGGGACAGACCTACGTGCAGTACTTC.

CDR3 sequence reads: CASSLSRFGLAGVDTQYF. The CDR3 bases are TGTGCCAGCAGCCTCTCCCGTTTTGGACTAGCGGGCGTGGATACGCAGTATTTT. The gene calls are TRBV5-6 and TRBJ2-3; 11 bases align to TRBD2. CDR3 length equals 18 residues. CDR1 is SGHDT, CDR2 YYEEEE, per germline. V shed 4 bases, J shed 6 bases, and the junction held 16 bases outside the gene matches.

The chain carries TRBV19 and TRBJ2-2, with D tentatively TRBD1 (5 bases). CDR3 size: 14 residues. Looked up from germline, CDR1 is LNHDA and CDR2 is SQIVND (reference sequence). V was clipped by 4 bases and J by 7 bases, with 13 bases between them. The DNA of the CDR3 is TGTGCCAGTAGTAAAAAACACAGGCGCGGGGAGCTGTTTTTT. It codes for CASSKKHRRGELFF.

This clone was picked up one time. The chain couples TRBV5-1 to TRBJ1-4; TRBD1 might be the D (6 bases). V lost 4 bases and J lost 2, with 6 bases in between. Germline V gene lookup returns CDR1 SGHRS and CDR2 YFSETQ. The CDR3 consists of 13 residues. The CDR3 DNA reads as TGCGCCAGCAGCGGGGGCACTAATGAAAAACTGTTTTTT. Translated: CASSGGTNEKLFF.

CDR3 nucleotides: TGTGCCAGCAGCGCGGGACTCCCACCCGGGGAGCTGTTTTTT. Its protein product is CASSAGLPPGELFF. The V and J genes are TRBV7-9 and TRBJ2-2, with D tentatively TRBD2 (6 bases). Trimming removed 5 bases at V and 6 bases at J, with 13 bases between. CDR1 and CDR2 (germline): SEHNR, FQNEAQ (reference sequence). The CDR3 covers 14 residues. Complete variable domain (other parts from reference TRBV7-9 and TRBJ2-2): DTGVSQNPRHKITKRGQNVTFRCDPISEHNRLYWYRQTLGQGPEFLTYFQNEAQLEKSRLLSDRFSAERPKGSFSTLEIQRTEQGDSAMYLCASSAGLPPGELFFGEGSRLTVL.

The chain employs TRBV10-3 and TRBJ2-5; D possibly corresponds to TRBD2 (5 bases). The CDR3 is 14 amino acids. V lost 3 bases, J lost 2 bases, and 10 bases lay in between. Germline assignment: CDR1 ENHRY and CDR2 SYGVKD. Here the CDR3 reads CAISEAAHQETQYF. The CDR3 coding sequence is TGTGCCATCAGTGAAGCGGCACATCAAGAGACCCAGTACTTC.

The chain joins TRBV7-9 to TRBJ2-1; TRBD2 aligns across 8 bases. Germline CDR1 SEHNR, CDR2 FQNEAQ (reference sequence). The CDR3 has 16 amino acids. Trimming removed 1 base from V and 4 bases from J; junction bases left unmatched: 6. The CDR3 bases are TGTGCCAGCAGCTTAGTGGGTAGCGGGGAATACAATGAGCAGTTCTTC. Its protein is CASSLVGSGEYNEQFF.

V is TRBV7-2 and J is TRBJ2-3; 8 bases line up with TRBD2. The V gene's germline CDR1 is SGHTA and CDR2 FQGNSA. CDR3 length: 16 amino acids. V gave up 6 bases and J gave up 2 bases; unmatched junction bases: 10. Here the CDR3 DNA reads TGTGCCAGCAGACCCGCTCGCGGGGGGTCCACAGATACGCAGTATTTT. It is translated as CASRPARGGSTDTQYF.

The chain couples TRBV4-1 to TRBJ1-5; 7 bases fit TRBD1. The CDR3 covers 15 residues. Germline V CDR1 and CDR2: MGHRA, YSYEKL. The ends lost 1 base at V and 6 bases at J; junction bases unmatched: 6. The chain's CDR3 is CASSQVIAGGQPQHF. In DNA, the CDR3 is TGCGCCAGCAGCCAAGTTATTGCAGGGGGTCAGCCCCAGCATTTT.

The chain combines TRBV28 with TRBJ2-3; 11 bases agree with TRBD2. The CDR3 contains 17 residues. J gave up 5 bases and V 4 bases, and 11 bases lay outside the gene matches. Per germline, CDR1 MDHEN and CDR2 SYDVKM. The CDR3 sequence: CASSSPIAGGFEDTQYF. CDR3 nucleotides: TGTGCCAGCAGTTCACCCATAGCGGGGGGGTTTGAAGATACGCAGTATTTT.

V usage is TRBV7-6 and J usage is TRBJ2-3, with 7 bases aligning to TRBD2. After removal of 3 bases from V and 1 base from J, the junction contained 7 bases not matched to a gene. CDR1 SGHVS and CDR2 FNYEAQ come from the germline V gene. CDR3 length: 16 residues. Here the CDR3 reads CASSFQAGTGTDTQYF. CDR3 sequence (DNA): TGTGCCAGCAGCTTCCAAGCGGGAACGGGCACAGATACGCAGTATTTT.